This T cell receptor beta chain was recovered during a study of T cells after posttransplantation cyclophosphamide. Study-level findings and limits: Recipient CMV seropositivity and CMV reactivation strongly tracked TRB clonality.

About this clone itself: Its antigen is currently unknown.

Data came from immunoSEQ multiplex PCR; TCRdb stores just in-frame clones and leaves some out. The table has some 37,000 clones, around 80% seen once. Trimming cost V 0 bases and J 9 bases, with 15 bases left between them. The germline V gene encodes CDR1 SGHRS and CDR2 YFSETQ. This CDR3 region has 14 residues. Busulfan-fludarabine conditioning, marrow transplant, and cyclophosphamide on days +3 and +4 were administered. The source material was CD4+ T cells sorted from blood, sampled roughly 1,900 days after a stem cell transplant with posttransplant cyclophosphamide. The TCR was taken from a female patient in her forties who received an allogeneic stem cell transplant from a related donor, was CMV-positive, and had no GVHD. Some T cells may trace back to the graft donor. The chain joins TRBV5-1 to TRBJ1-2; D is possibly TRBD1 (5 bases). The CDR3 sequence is CASSLEGQGGRYTF. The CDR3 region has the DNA TGCGCCAGCAGCTTGGAAGGGCAGGGAGGACGCTACACCTTC.